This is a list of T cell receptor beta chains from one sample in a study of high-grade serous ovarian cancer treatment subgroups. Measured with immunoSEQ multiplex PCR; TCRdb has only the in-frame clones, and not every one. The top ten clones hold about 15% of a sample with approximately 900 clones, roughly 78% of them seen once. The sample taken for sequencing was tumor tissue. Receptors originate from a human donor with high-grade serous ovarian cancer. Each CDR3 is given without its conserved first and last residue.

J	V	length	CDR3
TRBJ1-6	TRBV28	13	ASSLGPLTNSPLH
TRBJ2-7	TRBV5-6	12	ASSFRTAPYEQY
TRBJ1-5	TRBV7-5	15	ARSLKSQLNRNQPQH
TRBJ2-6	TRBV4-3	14	ASSQEPVAGANVLT
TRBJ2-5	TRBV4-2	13	ASSQEGQGRETQY
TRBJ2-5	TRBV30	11	AWSRDRQETQY
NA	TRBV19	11	ASSSGAGYEQY
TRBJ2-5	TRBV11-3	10	ASSWVQETQY
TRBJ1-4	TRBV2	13	ASSELQGTNEKLF
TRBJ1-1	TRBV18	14	ASSPQELRMGTEAF
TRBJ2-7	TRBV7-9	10	ASSSPPNEQY
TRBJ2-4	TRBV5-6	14	ASSSLGGTAKNIQY
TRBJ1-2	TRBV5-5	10	ASSPITGWYT
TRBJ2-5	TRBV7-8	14	ASSLGLAGGQETQY
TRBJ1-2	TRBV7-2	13	ASSPGGWEERGYT
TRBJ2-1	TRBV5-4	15	ASSLGSTSRSYNEQF
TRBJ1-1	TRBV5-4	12	ASSYYTGNTEAF
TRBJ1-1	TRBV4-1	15	ASSQAEGLGLNTEAF
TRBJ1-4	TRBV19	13	ASSISGRTNEKLF
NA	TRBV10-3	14	AISESNRRGPYEQY
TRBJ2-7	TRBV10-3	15	AISESTSAPNSYEQY
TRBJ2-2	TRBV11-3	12	ASQSSYSGGELF
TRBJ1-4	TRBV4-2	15	ASSLQRDGTVGEKLF
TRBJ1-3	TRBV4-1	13	ASSQGALSGNTIY